The source of this T cell receptor beta chain is a study of low-dose radiotherapy and immunotherapy resistance in tumors. Study at large: Study patients were administered oral aspirin at 300 mg daily for four cycles from cycle 1 day 1.

Donors were administered nivolumab, ipilimumab, aspirin and low-dose cyclophosphamide, together with low-dose radiotherapy. Inclusion covered patients whose advanced solid tumors lacked tumor-infiltrating lymphocytes. First-strand cDNA relied on TRAV- and TRBV-specific primers spanning alpha and beta chains. With a constant-region primer and a V-primer adapter, TCRs were subjected to 20 to 25 PCR cycles of amplification. TCRdb used MiXCR to reprocess the reads, holding one entry per CDR3 protein. The table records about 13,000 distinct CDR3 sequences, 60% of them present only once. Germline V gene sequence: CDR1 LGHDT, CDR2 YNNKEL (reference sequence). V lost 3 bases and J 2 bases, leaving 13 bases between the germline ends. The CDR3 spans 15 residues.

The sequence derives from a human donor with advanced metastatic prostate, ovarian, gallbladder or colorectal cancer (not recorded which). This table probably holds off-target reads from a library built for another chain. The chain couples TRBV3-1 to TRBJ2-5; D may be TRBD1 (6 bases). The CDR3 DNA follows: TGTGCCAGCAGCCACACGACAGGCAAGCAAGAGACCCAGTACTTC. Its translation is CASSHTTGKQETQYF.